This T cell receptor (beta chain) was identified in a study of siplizumab effects on memory and regulatory T cells. Findings of the study overall: It was not possible to assign a naive or memory phenotype to roughly 80-95% of proliferating CD4+ or CD8+ clones. A minor share of alloreactive clones matched unstimulated subsets. Proliferating Tregs' suppressive function in siplizumab cultures went unconfirmed.

The assay covered some 98,000 TCR templates per sample. Sequencing used immunoSEQ multiplex PCR; TCRdb keeps in-frame clones, though not all of them. The sample shows some 75,000 clones, just over 90% of them seen only once. Germline CDR1 SGHNT, CDR2 YENEEA. With 5 bases clipped from V and 9 bases from J, the junction kept 11 bases outside the gene matches. The CDR3 totals 16 residues. About this clone: Antigen specificity is unknown.

This clonotype was obtained from a human donor in good health. The chain links TRBV11-3 to TRBJ2-1; 12 bases line up with TRBD2. Sequenced input: CD8+ T cells sorted from blood. The CDR3 bases are TGTGCCAGCAGCCCCTCTAGCGGGGGGGCCAGGATTGAGCAGTTCTTC. Translation gives CASSPSSGGARIEQFF.